This T cell receptor beta chain was identified during a study of T cells in Graves' hyperthyroidism and ophthalmopathy. This clonotype was observed a handful of times. With 3 bases removed from V and 0 bases from J, the gap between germline ends came to 9 bases. CDR3 length: 14 amino acids. From germline, CDR1 is DFQATT and CDR2 SNEGSKA (reference sequence). TCR beta CDR3 sequences were amplified from RNA transcripts. With the HTBI primer set, the TCR CDR3 went through a first round of RT-PCR. In TCRdb, the multiplex PCR reads were re-called with MiXCR into one record per CDR3 protein. The table records about 380,000 distinct CDR3 sequences, around 20% of them present only once.

The clonotype comes from a man younger than 35 with Graves' ophthalmopathy. Sequencing input: blood. The chain recombines TRBV20-1 with TRBJ2-4; D may be TRBD2 (6 bases). CDR3 in amino acids: CSASLGLAKNIQYF. Written as DNA, the CDR3 is TGCAGTGCTAGCTTGGGACTAGCCAAAAACATTCAGTACTTC.